This TCR beta chain derives from a study of shared clonotypes between healthy human individuals. Generated by immunoSEQ multiplex PCR, the TCRdb table keeps only in-frame clones and is missing some. The data contain some 500,000 clones, around 95% of them singletons. Trimming pared 5 bases from V and 7 bases from J, leaving 21 bases between. Germline V gene sequence: CDR1 SEHNR, CDR2 FQNEAQ (reference sequence). This CDR3 is 16 amino acids long. The origin of this receptor is a woman aged 25 to 39 in good health. The specimen was naive CD4+ T cells sorted from blood. The subset denotes: CD45RA+ positively selected. The chain employs TRBV7-9 and TRBJ2-1; a weak D match, TRBD2 (6 bases). Here the CDR3 reads CASSRNPPTSQNEQFF. The DNA of the CDR3 is TGTGCCAGCAGCCGAAACCCTCCGACTAGTCAGAATGAGCAGTTCTTC.